This T cell receptor beta chain is drawn from a study of T cell responses to AZD1222 COVID-19 vaccine. About the research overall: Second doses were pooled across both intervals (about 4 or about 12 weeks). General study findings and limits: Close to half of spike-specific TCRs reportedly recognize unmutated variant regions. Spike was spanned by vaccine-associated CD4 TCRs, which were dominant at 160-218 and 743-854. Clonal diversity may have been underestimated in mostly white British donors.

Comments on this clone: Antigen unknown.

Some clones are missing from TCRdb's copy, which holds only in-frame ones; the method was immunoSEQ multiplex PCR. The sample gives over 65,000 clones, approximately 87% of which show up once; approximately 7% is in the top ten. V lost 3 bases, J lost 2 bases, and 1 base lay in between. From germline, CDR1 is LNHNV and CDR2 YYDKDF (reference sequence). The CDR3 has 11 residues. V usage is TRBV15 and J usage is TRBJ2-5; D is unresolved. Sample: peripheral blood, taken on day 0 of AZD1222 vaccination. This TCR was sampled from an adult in good health. CDR3 nucleotides: TGTGCCACCAGCAGTCAAGAGACCCAGTACTTC. Encoded protein: CATSSQETQYF.